This TCR beta chain was sequenced for a study of spatial heterogeneity in lung cancer. The overall study: Unique TCR and UMI combinations averaged more than ten appearances each in raw reads. Study-wide findings and caveats: More often at tumor resection than at routine follow-up, ubiquitous expanded tumor TCRs were detected in the blood.

The study tagged each TCR cDNA molecule with a unique molecular identifier. TCRdb called the 5' RACE reads again in MiXCR, with one record for every CDR3 protein. This sample has about 4,000 distinct CDR3 sequences, with roughly 26% found just once. Looked up from germline, CDR1 is DFQATT and CDR2 is SNEGSKA (reference sequence). The CDR3 length is 13 residues. V lost 5 bases and J 2 bases, leaving 11 bases between the germline ends. By share of the sample, this clonotype is medium-sized. The antigen remains unidentified. Time point denoted: blood at routine non-recurrence follow-up after resection. TCRs were sequenced from unsorted whole RNA of tumor, nontumor lung or PBMC.

The sample here was PBMCs, taken at follow-up. The clonotype was recovered from a male donor with early-stage non-small cell lung cancer. The J gene is TRBJ2-3, the V gene TRBV20-1, with D maybe TRBD1 (6 bases). CDR3 residues: CSAPRGTTDTQYF. Written as DNA, the CDR3 is TGCAGTGCTCCCAGGGGTACCACAGATACGCAGTATTTT.